Relative to its sample, the clone carrying this T cell receptor beta chain is medium-sized (0.01 to 0.1%). What it binds is not known. The data originate from a study of tumor-infiltrating lymphocytes in primary liver carcinoma. General study results and limits: Only around 7-25% of top clones occurred in all five tumor regions.

From around 500 ng of total RNA, TCR beta-specific cDNA was reverse-transcribed using a constant-region primer. Investigators got TCR beta libraries out of three nested multiplex PCR rounds, done with slightly modified ARM-PCR. TRBV1-TRBV30 forward primers and a C-beta reverse primer were used in the first two PCR rounds, which each ran for ten to eleven cycles. TCRdb re-called the multiplex PCR reads through MiXCR, storing one row per CDR3 protein. The sample contains roughly 57,000 distinct CDR3 sequences, about two thirds of which appear only once. Bulk tissue was left unsorted, and RNA and DNA were co-extracted from 20-30 mg of it. There were only treatment-naive patients, all with chronic HBV infection. Germline assignment: CDR1 SEHNR and CDR2 FQNEAQ (reference sequence). V gave up 1 base and J gave up 7 bases; unmatched junction bases: 3. The CDR3 extends over 14 amino acids.

The TCR was taken from a man in his forties with primary liver carcinoma and hepatitis B virus infection. The sample was liver tumor tissue from sampling region 2. Subset denoted: tumor region T2, inferior pole. The chain recombines TRBV7-9 with TRBJ2-2, with TRBD1 matching over 7 bases. The CDR3 sequence: CASSLEGADGELFF. CDR3 nucleotide sequence: TGTGCCAGCAGCTTAGAGGGGGCCGACGGGGAGCTGTTTTTT. Variable domain in full (rest from reference TRBV7-9 and TRBJ2-2): DTGVSQNPRHKITKRGQNVTFRCDPISEHNRLYWYRQTLGQGPEFLTYFQNEAQLEKSRLLSDRFSAERPKGSFSTLEIQRTEQGDSAMYLCASSLEGADGELFFGEGSRLTVL.